A single sample is the source of the 32 T cell receptor beta chains below, sequenced in a study of T cell responses to AZD1222 COVID-19 vaccine. Clones were read by immunoSEQ multiplex PCR, and TCRdb kept only the in-frame ones, dropping some. The table lists roughly 120,000 clones, 85% of them singletons, with 3.5% to 4.5% in the top ten. The sequencing here drew on peripheral blood, taken 28 days after the second AZD1222 dose. Receptor source: an adult who received the AZD1222 COVID-19 vaccine.

The chain uses TRBV5-4 and TRBJ1-2; D is unresolved. This CDR3 comprises 14 residues. Germline V gene sequence: CDR1 SGHNT, CDR2 YYREEE (reference sequence). The V gene lost 4 bases and the J gene lost 3 bases, with 13 bases spanning the gap. As DNA, the CDR3 is TGTGCCAGCAGCACCCAAAAGGGTGACTATGGCTACACCTTC. This sequence encodes CASSTQKGDYGYTF.

The rearrangement uses TRBV28 and TRBJ2-7; possible D gene TRBD2, 6 bases. The CDR3 runs 14 residues. V was clipped by 4 bases and J by 0 bases, with 10 bases between them. Germline V gene data show CDR1 as MDHEN and CDR2 as SYDVKM. The CDR3 region is CASSSRGNSYEQYF. CDR3 in DNA: TGTGCCAGCAGTTCCCGGGGGAACTCCTACGAGCAGTACTTC.

V and J are TRBV2 and TRBJ2-3; no clear D gene. Between the trimmed V and J ends, which lost 8 bases and 1 base, there was a span of 16 bases. CDR1 is SNHLY and CDR2 is FYNNEI in the germline V gene. The CDR3 is made up of 15 amino acids. DNA of the CDR3: TGTGCCAGCGCCCCCGAGCGACGTCGCACAGATACGCAGTATTTT. Translation gives CASAPERRRTDTQYF. The whole variable domain, filled in from reference TRBV2 and TRBJ2-3, reads EPEVTQTPSHQVTQMGQEVILRCVPISNHLYFYWYRQILGQKVEFLVSFYNNEISEKSEIFDDQFSVERPDGSNFTLKIRSTKLEDSAMYFCASAPERRRTDTQYFGPGTRLTVL.

The J gene is TRBJ1-2, the V gene TRBV9; 9 bases are a match to TRBD1. The CDR3 runs 15 residues. V dropped 4 bases and J dropped 4; count of bases not matched to a gene: 8. CDR1 SGDLS and CDR2 YYNGEE come from the germline V gene. DNA for the CDR3: TGTGCCAGCAGCTTACAGGACAGGGGAGGCTATGGCTACACCTTC. This gives the protein CASSLQDRGGYGYTF.

The J gene is TRBJ1-1, the V gene TRBV14; TRBD1 is a possible D gene (5 bases). Trimming removed 1 base from V and 1 base from J, with 7 bases in between. The CDR3 is 14 residues long. Per germline, CDR1 SGHDN and CDR2 FVKESK. The CDR3 loop is CASSQGQPNTEAFF. CDR3 in DNA: TGTGCCAGCAGCCAAGGACAGCCGAACACTGAAGCTTTCTTT.

The V gene is TRBV7-3, the J gene TRBJ2-7, with 7 bases matching TRBD2. Germline assignment: CDR1 SGHTA and CDR2 FQGTGA. The junction had 4 bases not matched to a gene; V was cut back by 4 bases and J by 1 base. CDR3 length: 14 amino acids. For the CDR3, the DNA is TGTGCCAGCAGCTATGGGGGGGAGTCCTACGAGCAGTACTTC. Its translation is CASSYGGESYEQYF.

V gene TRBV9 combines with J gene TRBJ2-5; D unclear. Trimming cost V 0 bases and J 1 base, with 10 bases left between them. This CDR3 comprises 15 residues. CDR1 and CDR2 from the germline V gene are SGDLS and YYNGEE. CDR3 protein: CASSVGPLPQETQYF. The DNA of the CDR3 is TGTGCCAGCAGCGTAGGGCCCCTCCCCCAAGAGACCCAGTACTTC. The whole variable domain, filled in from reference TRBV9 and TRBJ2-5, reads DSGVTQTPKHLITATGQRVTLRCSPRSGDLSVYWYQQSLDQGLQFLIQYYNGEERAKGNILERFSAQQFPDLHSELNLSSLELGDSALYFCASSVGPLPQETQYFGPGTRLLVL.

The V and J genes are TRBV30 and TRBJ1-2; 9 bases align to TRBD1. The CDR3 spans 13 residues. After removal of 2 bases from V and 8 bases from J, the junction contained 6 bases not matched to a gene. Per the germline V gene, CDR1 is GTSNPN and CDR2 is SVGIG (reference sequence). The CDR3 region is CAWSPGQGRGYTF. The CDR3 coding sequence is TGTGCCTGGAGTCCGGGACAGGGAAGGGGCTACACCTTC.

The CDR3 DNA follows: TGTGCCAGCAGTTCAGCCAGCTATGCAACTAATGAAAAACTGTTTTTT. Translated: CASSSASYATNEKLFF. J is TRBJ1-4 and V is TRBV28, with no clear D. CDR1 is MDHEN, CDR2 SYDVKM, per germline. V shed 4 bases and J shed 0 bases, with 12 bases lying between them. The length of the CDR3 is 16 residues.

V is TRBV29-1 and J is TRBJ1-1; perhaps TRBD1 as D (5 bases). The CDR3 contains 13 residues. The V end was cut by 0 bases, the J end by 3 bases, with 8 bases between. The germline gives CDR1 SQVTM, CDR2 ANQGSEA. The CDR3 DNA is TGCAGCGTTGAAGAACAGGTAGACACTGAAGCTTTCTTT. Protein: CSVEEQVDTEAFF.

This clone was seen more than once but under ten times. The chain is built from TRBV9 and TRBJ2-5, with 7 bases identical to TRBD2. Germline values: CDR1 SGDLS, CDR2 YYNGEE. The CDR3 is 16 residues long. Losses at the gene ends were 3 bases for V and 1 base for J; bases not matched to a gene: 9. The CDR3 spells CASSGRMRGTQETQYF. CDR3 DNA sequence: TGTGCCAGCAGCGGACGTATGCGGGGGACCCAAGAGACCCAGTACTTC.

The chain couples TRBV6-5 to TRBJ1-5; TRBD1 matches 9 bases. This CDR3 region has 14 residues. V was clipped by 6 bases and J by 1 base; unmatched bases: 1. Germline V gives CDR1 MNHEY, CDR2 SVGAGI. The CDR3 nucleotides are TGTGCCAGCAGAACAGGGGGCAGCAATCAGCCCCAGCATTTT. Translation gives CASRTGGSNQPQHF.

The chain combines TRBV28 with TRBJ1-2, with 9 bases that match TRBD1. Unmatched junction bases numbered 8, after V lost 6 bases and J lost 6 bases. Germline CDR1 reads MDHEN; CDR2 reads SYDVKM. CDR3 length equals 14 residues. In nucleotides, the CDR3 is TGTGCCAGCAGATACAGGGGGCCTTGGGATGGCTACACCTTC. It specifies CASRYRGPWDGYTF.

The chain has TRBV7-9 and TRBJ2-7, with 11 nucleotides matching TRBD1. The CDR3 is made up of 15 amino acids. Germline CDR1 SEHNR, CDR2 FQNEAQ (reference sequence). V lost 5 bases and J lost 2; bases outside the gene matches: 5. The CDR3 reads CASSPDRGLPYEQYF. The CDR3 DNA is TGTGCCAGCAGCCCGGACAGGGGGCTTCCCTACGAGCAGTACTTC.

This rearrangement joins TRBV3-1 (or the pseudogene TRBV3-2) to TRBJ2-7; 9 bases fit TRBD1. CDR3 length: 16 amino acids. Germline values: CDR1 LGHDT, CDR2 YNNKEL (reference sequence). Trimming at V came to 5 bases and at J to 5 bases, leaving 13 bases not matched to a gene. CDR3 DNA sequence: TGTGCCAGCAGCGTCCTTCCGGGACAGGGAGTGGACGAGCAGTACTTC. Protein product: CASSVLPGQGVDEQYF.

The rearrangement joins TRBV19 to TRBJ1-5; the D gene is possibly TRBD1 (5 bases). Germline V CDR1 and CDR2: LNHDA, SQIVND (reference sequence). There are 14 residues in the CDR3. Trimming left V 3 bases short and J 5 bases short, with 11 bases between. CDR3 region: CASSMGREDQPQHF. For the CDR3, the DNA is TGTGCCAGTAGTATGGGCAGGGAGGATCAGCCCCAGCATTTT.

The chain combines TRBV4-2 with TRBJ2-1; D is undetermined. The germline CDR1 and CDR2 sequences are LGHNA and YNFKEQ. The CDR3 covers 15 residues. V lost 0 bases and J 2 bases, leaving 8 bases between the germline ends. CDR3 bases: TGTGCCAGCAGCCAAGACTACCTCCCCTACAATGAGCAGTTCTTC. Amino acid sequence: CASSQDYLPYNEQFF.

V gene TRBV2 combines with J gene TRBJ2-1; 7 bases match TRBD1. The CDR3 covers 14 residues. The junction had 3 bases not matched to a gene; V was cut back by 3 bases and J by 4 bases. CDR1 is SNHLY and CDR2 is FYNNEI in the germline V gene. The CDR3 region has the DNA TGTGCCAGCAGTGATGGGACAGCGTACAATGAGCAGTTCTTC. This translates into CASSDGTAYNEQFF.

The V and J genes are TRBV29-1 and TRBJ2-7; TRBD1 matches at 7 bases. CDR1 and CDR2 (germline): SQVTM, ANQGSEA. This CDR3 is 12 amino acids long. V gave up 4 bases and J gave up 3 bases; unmatched junction bases: 3. CDR3 bases: TGCAGCGTTGGACAGGGAATCTACGAGCAGTACTTC. Protein product: CSVGQGIYEQYF.

The V call is TRBV4-3, the J call TRBJ1-4, with a weak D call TRBD1 (6 bases). Trimming removed 1 base from V and 10 bases from J, with 16 bases in between. The germline gives CDR1 LGHNA, CDR2 YSLEER. The CDR3 runs to 15 residues. CDR3 loop: CASSQVSGVLGKLFF. CDR3 nucleotides: TGCGCCAGCAGCCAAGTGTCAGGGGTGTTAGGAAAACTGTTTTTT.

The V and J genes are TRBV28 and TRBJ1-5; D is unresolved. Trimming took off 7 bases at V and 2 bases at J, with 12 bases between the two ends. The CDR3 is 14 amino acids. Germline assignment: CDR1 MDHEN and CDR2 SYDVKM. CDR3 in DNA: TGTGCCAGCACCGAGCCGTATGGCAATCAGCCCCAGCATTTT. It codes for CASTEPYGNQPQHF.

This chain uses TRBV19 with TRBJ1-1; D ambiguous. This CDR3 has 13 amino acids. V lost 5 bases and J 1 base, leaving 8 bases between the germline ends. Per the germline V gene, CDR1 is LNHDA and CDR2 is SQIVND (reference sequence). As DNA, the CDR3 is TGTGCCAGTAGTTTCCGTCCGAACACTGAAGCTTTCTTT. This codes for CASSFRPNTEAFF.

This clone came up a few times. The rearrangement joins TRBV7-9 to TRBJ2-7; maybe TRBD1 (6 bases). The germline CDR1 and CDR2 sequences are SEHNR and FQNEAQ (reference sequence). The CDR3 consists of 15 residues. Trimming took off 5 bases at V and 1 base at J, with 15 bases between the two ends. The CDR3: CASSNRTDPSYEQYF. The CDR3 DNA reads TGTGCCAGCAGCAATCGGACAGACCCGTCCTACGAGCAGTACTTC.

The chain carries TRBV7-3 and TRBJ1-1; no definite D call. The CDR3 runs 14 residues. V shed 5 bases and J shed 1 base, with 11 bases lying between them. Germline V gene sequence: CDR1 SGHTA, CDR2 FQGTGA. The CDR3 region is CASSAGASNTEAFF. Here the CDR3 DNA reads TGTGCCAGCAGCGCCGGCGCTTCGAACACTGAAGCTTTCTTT.

This clone was recorded once. This sequence joins TRBV6-5 and TRBJ2-1; 11 bases align to TRBD1. Trimming cost V 0 bases and J 6 bases; bases outside gene matches: 4. The CDR3 length is 16 residues. Germline CDR1 MNHEY, CDR2 SVGAGI. The DNA of the CDR3 is TGTGCCAGCAGTTACTCTACCGGACAGGGGGCCAATGAGCAGTTCTTC. Translating gives CASSYSTGQGANEQFF.

This clone was recorded once. The chain carries TRBV9 and TRBJ1-4; D possibly corresponds to TRBD1 (5 bases). Trimming left V 4 bases short and J 0 bases short, with 13 bases between. The CDR3 spans 16 residues. Per the germline V gene, CDR1 is SGDLS and CDR2 is YYNGEE. This CDR3 reads CASSSHGGATNEKLFF. The CDR3 DNA follows: TGTGCCAGCAGCTCCCATGGAGGGGCAACTAATGAAAAACTGTTTTTT.

This clone was recorded a few times. The rearrangement joins TRBV11-3 to TRBJ1-2, with no clear D. CDR3 length: 13 amino acids. Germline assignment: CDR1 SGHNT and CDR2 YENEEA. The V gene lost 4 bases and the J gene lost 6 bases, with 12 bases spanning the gap. The CDR3 DNA is TGTGCCAGCAGCTCCTACACCGGGCATGGCTACACCTTC. This translates into CASSSYTGHGYTF.

V gene TRBV30 combines with J gene TRBJ1-2; no clear D gene. Germline V gene lookup returns CDR1 GTSNPN and CDR2 SVGIG (reference sequence). This CDR3 contains 17 residues. The ends were cut back, 4 bases at V and 8 bases at J, with 29 bases in the middle. This chain's CDR3 is CAWNPRVSPTLTKGYTF. The DNA of the CDR3 is TGTGCCTGGAACCCCCGGGTGTCGCCGACTTTAACTAAGGGCTACACCTTC.

The chain combines TRBV5-1 with TRBJ1-1, with D possibly TRBD1 on 5 matching bases. Germline CDR1 is SGHRS and CDR2 is YFSETQ. The CDR3 is 13 residues long. The V gene lost 4 bases and the J gene lost 2 bases, with 9 bases spanning the gap. CDR3 loop: CASSQTVNTEAFF. As DNA, the CDR3 is TGCGCCAGCAGCCAGACAGTTAACACTGAAGCTTTCTTT.

This clone came up once. The rearrangement joins TRBV4-1 to TRBJ2-3, with 10 bases aligning to TRBD2. CDR1 MGHRA and CDR2 YSYEKL come from the germline V gene. V lost 1 base, J lost 14 bases, and 12 bases stayed unmatched. The CDR3 has 15 amino acids. This CDR3 reads CASSQGRQLAGLLYF. CDR3 sequence (DNA): TGCGCCAGCAGCCAAGGCAGACAACTAGCGGGGCTGTTGTATTTT.

The chain recombines TRBV15 with TRBJ2-2, with 11 bases that match TRBD1. This CDR3 is 19 amino acids long. V shed 3 bases and J 6 bases; nucleotides not matched to a gene: 15. Germline V CDR1 and CDR2: LNHNV, YYDKDF (reference sequence). CDR3: CATSRDFPGQGDSAGELFF. The DNA of the CDR3 is TGTGCCACCAGCAGGGATTTCCCGGGACAGGGGGATTCGGCCGGGGAGCTGTTTTTT.

The J gene is TRBJ1-4, the V gene TRBV6-5; D remains unclear. Deletions cut 6 bases from V and 6 bases from J, with 17 bases between. Germline V gene data show CDR1 as MNHEY and CDR2 as SVGAGI. CDR3 length: 15 amino acids. In DNA, the CDR3 is TGTGCCAGCAGACCGGGCCCGGCCCCTTATGAAAAACTGTTTTTT. Protein sequence: CASRPGPAPYEKLFF.